What follows are 5 T cell receptor beta chains derived from one specimen sequenced in a study of T cell responses to AZD1222 COVID-19 vaccine. The assay was immunoSEQ multiplex PCR, and TCRdb's table has in-frame clones only and misses some. The repertoire holds some 100,000 clones, with 80% to 90% as singletons. The sample in question was peripheral blood, obtained 28 days after the second AZD1222 dose. All receptors come from an adult who received the AZD1222 COVID-19 vaccine.

The chain is built from TRBV9 and TRBJ2-2; 14 bases match TRBD2. The CDR3 spans 16 residues. CDR1 and CDR2 (germline): SGDLS, YYNGEE. V gave up 4 bases and J gave up 4 bases; unmatched junction bases: 3. In DNA form, the CDR3 reads TGTGCCAGCAGCTCCGGGACTAGCGGGAGCACCGGGGAGCTGTTTTTT. Protein sequence: CASSSGTSGSTGELFF.

The gene calls are TRBV30 and TRBJ1-5; 7 bases are shared with TRBD1. The CDR3 runs 16 residues. V lost 4 bases and J lost 2; bases outside the gene matches: 11. Germline lookup yields CDR1 GTSNPN and CDR2 SVGIG (reference sequence). The CDR3 loop is CAWTPQGRGGNQPQHF. DNA of the CDR3: TGTGCCTGGACCCCCCAGGGCAGGGGGGGCAATCAGCCCCAGCATTTT.

The rearrangement joins TRBV7-3 to TRBJ2-5; weak D call: TRBD2 (5 bases). V was clipped by 5 bases and J by 2 bases, with 9 bases between them. The V gene's germline CDR1 is SGHTA and CDR2 FQGTGA. CDR3 length equals 13 residues. The CDR3 here is CASSQDSQETQYF. CDR3 nucleotide sequence: TGTGCCAGCAGCCAGGACTCACAAGAGACCCAGTACTTC.

V is TRBV7-3 and J is TRBJ2-1, with a weak D call TRBD1 (5 bases). This CDR3 has 14 amino acids. Looked up from germline, CDR1 is SGHTA and CDR2 is FQGTGA. Trimming shortened V by 5 bases and J by 5 bases, and 13 bases separated the two germline ends. The CDR3 reads CASSQGRANNEQFF. CDR3 DNA sequence: TGTGCCAGCAGCCAAGGCAGGGCTAACAATGAGCAGTTCTTC.

This chain connects TRBV3-1 (or the pseudogene TRBV3-2) to TRBJ2-7; 8 positions match TRBD1. This CDR3 is built from 15 residues. The ends lost 4 bases at V and 4 bases at J; junction bases unmatched: 9. Per germline, CDR1 LGHDT and CDR2 YNNKEL (reference sequence). The CDR3, as DNA: TGTGCCAGCAGCCCCAGGCCCAGGGGGCCATACGAGCAGTACTTC. Protein product: CASSPRPRGPYEQYF.